This TCR beta chain is from a study of T cell repertoires in cytomegalovirus infection. Study-level information: Selection of CMV epitopes for the study included recently identified HLA-C-restricted and well-studied HLA-B-restricted ones.

Points on this clonotype: Its antigen is as yet unknown.

Via MiXCR, TCRdb re-called the reads, giving one row per CDR3 protein. In the table there are some 590,000 distinct CDR3 sequences, 40% of which are singletons. Germline V CDR1 and CDR2: LGHNA, YSLEER. This CDR3 is built from 14 residues. V gave up 1 base and J gave up 11 bases; unmatched junction bases: 5. The clonotype was recovered from a human donor in good health (CMV status not recorded). Some clones in this sample may be carry-over from other donors' samples. The chain employs TRBV4-3 and TRBJ1-4; 9 bases are shared with TRBD1. The source was cultured PBMCs, collected from culture after CMV antigen stimulation. CDR3 region: CASSQAYRGLKLFF. CDR3 in DNA: TGCGCCAGCAGCCAAGCTTACAGGGGGCTGAAACTGTTTTTT.